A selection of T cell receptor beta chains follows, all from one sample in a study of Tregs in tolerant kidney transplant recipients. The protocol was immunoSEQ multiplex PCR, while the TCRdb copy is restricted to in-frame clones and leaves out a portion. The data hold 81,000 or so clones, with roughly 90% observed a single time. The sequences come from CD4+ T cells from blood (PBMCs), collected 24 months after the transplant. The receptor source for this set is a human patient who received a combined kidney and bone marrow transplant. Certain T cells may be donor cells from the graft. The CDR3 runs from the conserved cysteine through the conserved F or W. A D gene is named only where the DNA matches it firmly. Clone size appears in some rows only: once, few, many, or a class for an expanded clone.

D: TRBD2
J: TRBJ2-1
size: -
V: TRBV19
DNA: TGTGCCAGTAGTATAGGAATTCTCTGGACTAGCGGGGACCTATACAATGAGCAGTTCTTC
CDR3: CASSIGILWTSGDLYNEQFF

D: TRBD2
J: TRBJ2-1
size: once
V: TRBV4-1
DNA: TGCGCCAGCAGCCAAGGGCTTACTAGCGGGAGGTTTGAGCAGTTCTTC
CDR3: CASSQGLTSGRFEQFF

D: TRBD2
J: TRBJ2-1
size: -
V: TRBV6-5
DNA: TGTGCCAGCAGATCCCTAGCGGGAGCAAGAAATGAGCAGTTCTTC
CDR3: CASRSLAGARNEQFF

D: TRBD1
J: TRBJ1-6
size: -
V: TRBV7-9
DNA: TGTGCCAGCAGCCCATGGACAGGGAAAGGTTCCCCCCTCCACTTT
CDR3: CASSPWTGKGSPLHF

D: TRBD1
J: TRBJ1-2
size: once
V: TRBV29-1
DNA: TGCAGCGTTGAAGATACAGGGGGCAGGTATGGCTACACCTTC
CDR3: CSVEDTGGRYGYTF

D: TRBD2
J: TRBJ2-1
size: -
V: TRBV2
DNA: TGTGCCAGCAGCGGGACTAGCTACAATGAGCAGTTCTTC
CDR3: CASSGTSYNEQFF

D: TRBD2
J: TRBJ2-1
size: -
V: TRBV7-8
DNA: TGTGCCAGCAGCTTACTAGCGGCCGTTCTTGAGCAGTTCTTC
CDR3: CASSLLAAVLEQFF

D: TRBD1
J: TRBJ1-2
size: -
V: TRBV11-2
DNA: TGTGCCAGCAGCGCCATCCCGGGACAGGGACACTATGGCTACACCTTC
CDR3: CASSAIPGQGHYGYTF

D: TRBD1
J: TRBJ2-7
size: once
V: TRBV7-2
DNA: TGTGCCAGCAGGCCGCCGGGACAGGGTACTTACGAGCAGTACTTC
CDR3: CASRPPGQGTYEQYF

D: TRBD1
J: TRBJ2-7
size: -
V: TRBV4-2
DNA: TGTGCCAGCAGCCAAGAAGGGACAGGCTTCTACGAGCAGTACTTC
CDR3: CASSQEGTGFYEQYF

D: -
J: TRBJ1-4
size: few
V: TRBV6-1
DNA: TGTGCCAGCGGTTTTCTCCCGAGAGAAAAACTGTTTTTT
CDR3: CASGFLPREKLFF